These 24 T cell receptor beta chains came from one sample sequenced in a study of T-cell memory formation after mild COVID-19. TCRdb recomputed calls from the 5' RACE reads with MiXCR, one row per CDR3 protein. The sample includes 300,000 to 350,000 distinct CDR3 sequences, 13% seen only once; the top ten take over 20%. Sample: PBMCs or a T cell subset sorted from them (not recorded which). These receptors all stem from a man between 18 and 29 years old who had mild COVID-19 (a few samples of this study predate the infection). Cell type and time point are not known.

This clonotype has just a few counts. CDR3: CASSSGGVAGSSYNEQFF. The DNA of the CDR3 is TGTGCCAGCAGCTCAGGGGGGGTAGCGGGGAGCTCCTACAATGAGCAGTTCTTC. This chain connects TRBV5-4 to TRBJ2-1, with a weak D call TRBD2 (8 bases). This CDR3 comprises 18 residues. Germline V gene sequence: CDR1 SGHNT, CDR2 YYREEE (reference sequence). V dropped 3 bases and J dropped 0 bases, with 19 bases sitting between them.

This clonotype was counted only a few times. The chain recombines TRBV24-1 with TRBJ1-2; D not resolved. Germline-derived CDR1 and CDR2 are KGHDR and SFDVKD. Trimming took 3 bases from V and 7 from J, leaving 8 bases between them. The CDR3 length is 12 residues. The CDR3 sequence: CATSDRTSGYTF. CDR3 DNA: TGTGCCACCAGTGATCGGACGTCTGGCTACACCTTC.

This clonotype was detected many times. The chain has TRBV18 and TRBJ2-3; TRBD2 might be the D (6 bases). Germline V gene sequence: CDR1 KGHSH, CDR2 LQKENI. Between the trimmed V and J ends, which lost 0 bases and 8 bases, there was a span of 12 bases. CDR3 length: 14 amino acids. CDR3 in DNA: TGTGCCAGCTCACCACCACTAGCAGGAGGTACGCAGTATTTT. It encodes CASSPPLAGGTQYF.

This clonotype occurred many times. The chain links TRBV6-5 to TRBJ1-1, with D possibly TRBD1 on 5 matching bases. V dropped 4 bases and J dropped 1 base, with 10 bases sitting between them. CDR3 length equals 14 residues. Germline lookup yields CDR1 MNHEY and CDR2 SVGAGI. The CDR3 here is CASSFGTENTEAFF. CDR3 nucleotide sequence: TGTGCCAGCAGTTTCGGGACGGAGAACACTGAAGCTTTCTTT.

The chain couples TRBV7-2 to TRBJ1-2, with D possibly TRBD1 on 5 matching bases. Per germline, CDR1 SGHTA and CDR2 FQGNSA. The CDR3 has 15 residues. V lost 1 base and J lost 5, with 14 bases in between. The CDR3 protein is CASSLEAGRVYGYTF. In nucleotides, the CDR3 is TGTGCCAGCAGCTTAGAAGCTGGCAGGGTGTATGGCTACACCTTC.

The chain couples TRBV7-9 to TRBJ2-3; D perhaps matches TRBD2 (6 bases). CDR1 is SEHNR, CDR2 FQNEAQ, per germline (reference sequence). V was trimmed by 3 bases and J by 4 bases, leaving 14 bases between them. The CDR3 has 15 amino acids. The CDR3 DNA is TGTGCCAGCAGCTTCGGGGGTTCGACAGCAGATACGCAGTATTTT. It encodes CASSFGGSTADTQYF.

This chain connects TRBV5-1 to TRBJ1-6; no clear D gene. Germline values: CDR1 SGHRS, CDR2 YFSETQ. CDR3 size: 13 residues. Trimming took off 0 bases at V and 10 bases at J, with 8 bases between the two ends. The CDR3 protein is CASSLAELSPLHF. In DNA form, the CDR3 reads TGCGCCAGCAGCTTGGCCGAGTTATCACCCCTCCACTTT.

The CDR3: CASGARWETQYF. CDR3 bases: TGTGCCAGCGGAGCTAGGTGGGAGACCCAGTACTTC. The V and J genes are TRBV6-6 and TRBJ2-5; D is unresolved. V was trimmed by 8 bases and J by 5 bases, leaving 12 bases between them. The CDR3 totals 12 residues. Germline CDR1 MNHNY, CDR2 SVGAGI (reference sequence).

V gene TRBV5-1 combines with J gene TRBJ2-5; 9 bases are shared with TRBD2. Trimming removed 0 bases from V and 2 bases from J; junction bases left unmatched: 2. The V gene's germline CDR1 is SGHRS and CDR2 YFSETQ. The CDR3 is 15 amino acids. The CDR3 here is CASSLGLAEQETQYF. Here the CDR3 DNA reads TGCGCCAGCAGCTTGGGACTAGCGGAGCAAGAGACCCAGTACTTC.

This clonotype came up many times. The rearrangement uses TRBV4-3 and TRBJ1-5, with unresolved D. Germline lookup yields CDR1 LGHNA and CDR2 YSLEER. Trimming pared 4 bases from V and 5 bases from J, leaving 12 bases between. The CDR3 has 14 amino acids. The CDR3 spells CASSLSRGDQPQHF. For the CDR3, the DNA is TGCGCCAGCAGCCTCTCCCGGGGAGATCAGCCCCAGCATTTT.

In this sample, this clonotype turned up a few times. The genes are TRBV9 and TRBJ2-7; D possibly corresponds to TRBD2 (6 bases). CDR1 and CDR2 from the germline V gene are SGDLS and YYNGEE. V lost 0 bases and J 2 bases, leaving 12 bases between the germline ends. This CDR3 contains 15 residues. CDR3 sequence reads: CASSVAGTAAYEQYF. CDR3 bases: TGTGCCAGCAGCGTAGCCGGGACTGCCGCCTACGAGCAGTACTTC.

CDR3 region: CAWSIGQGTDTQYF. The CDR3 DNA reads TGTGCCTGGAGTATCGGACAGGGCACAGATACGCAGTATTTT. The chain combines TRBV30 with TRBJ2-3; 7 nucleotides line up with TRBD1. CDR1 GTSNPN and CDR2 SVGIG come from the germline V gene (reference sequence). The CDR3 covers 14 residues. V trimming: 2 bases; J trimming: 1 base; junction bases outside the gene matches: 3.

This sequence joins TRBV24-1 and TRBJ2-3; either TRBD1 or TRBD2 may supply D (5 bases each). The CDR3 consists of 16 residues. Trimming removed 2 bases at V and 3 bases at J, with 14 bases between. Germline lookup yields CDR1 KGHDR and CDR2 SFDVKD. The CDR3 coding sequence is TGTGCCACCAGTGATTCATCAGGGAGCAGAACAGATACGCAGTATTTT. This sequence encodes CATSDSSGSRTDTQYF.

This rearrangement joins TRBV7-9 to TRBJ1-1; possibly TRBD1 for D (5 bases). This CDR3 is built from 17 residues. Germline lookup yields CDR1 SEHNR and CDR2 FQNEAQ (reference sequence). The ends were cut back, 1 base at V and 1 base at J, with 16 bases in the middle. The CDR3 DNA reads as TGTGCCAGCAGCTTAGGGCGGGTGTGGGGGACGAACACTGAAGCTTTCTTT. Its protein product is CASSLGRVWGTNTEAFF.

The chain is built from TRBV9 and TRBJ1-2; possible D gene TRBD1, 5 bases. V lost 6 bases and J 6 bases, leaving 15 bases between the germline ends. The CDR3 runs to 13 residues. CDR1 and CDR2 (germline): SGDLS, YYNGEE. The CDR3 loop is CASTIGGADGYTF. The CDR3 nucleotides are TGTGCCAGCACCATCGGAGGGGCCGATGGCTACACCTTC.

This clonotype was seen repeatedly, ten times or more. The CDR3 region is CASSFRGFNEQYF. CDR3 nucleotides: TGCGCCAGCAGCTTCCGGGGGTTCAACGAGCAGTACTTC. V gene TRBV5-1 combines with J gene TRBJ2-7; possible D gene TRBD2, 6 bases. Trimming left V 2 bases short and J 5 bases short, with 11 bases between. This CDR3 region has 13 residues. Germline V gene lookup returns CDR1 SGHRS and CDR2 YFSETQ. The whole variable domain, remainder taken from reference TRBV5-1 and TRBJ2-7, is KAGVTQTPRYLIKTRGQQVTLSCSPISGHRSVSWYQQTPGQGLQFLFEYFSETQRNKGNFPGRFSGRQFSNSRSEMNVSTLELGDSALYLCASSFRGFNEQYFGPGTRLTVT.

The chain is built from TRBV7-9 and TRBJ2-7; D might be TRBD2 (7 bases). The CDR3 extends over 13 amino acids. Germline V gene sequence: CDR1 SEHNR, CDR2 FQNEAQ (reference sequence). V was pared by 5 bases and J by 4 bases, with 12 bases between. CDR3 amino acids: CASSVRGGYEQYF. The CDR3 DNA reads as TGTGCCAGCAGCGTTAGGGGGGGGTACGAGCAGTACTTC.

This clonotype turned up a few times. V and J are TRBV4-3 and TRBJ2-3, with TRBD2 matching over 7 bases. V trimming: 4 bases; J trimming: 4 bases; junction bases outside the gene matches: 5. Germline assignment: CDR1 LGHNA and CDR2 YSLEER. The CDR3 is 14 residues long. For the CDR3, the DNA is TGCGCCAGCAGCCGGACTAGTGCGGCAGATACGCAGTATTTT. It is translated as CASSRTSAADTQYF.

This rearrangement joins TRBV3-1 to TRBJ2-5, with D tentatively TRBD2 (7 bases). V lost 1 base to trimming and J lost 4 bases, with 16 bases between them. Germline V lookup: CDR1 LGHDT, CDR2 YNNKEL (reference sequence). CDR3 length: 16 amino acids. The CDR3 region has the DNA TGTGCCAGCAGCCAAGGTCGTGGGGGGGCCGGAGAGACCCAGTACTTC. Residues: CASSQGRGGAGETQYF.

The table lists this clonotype with a few counts. This chain connects TRBV12-3 or TRBV12-4 to TRBJ2-1; D is undetermined. V lost 3 bases and J 9 bases, leaving 6 bases between the germline ends. The CDR3 loop spans 11 amino acids. The CDR3 protein is CASSFAGEQFF. The CDR3 DNA is TGTGCCAGCAGTTTTGCTGGTGAGCAGTTCTTC.

The chain employs TRBV7-9 and TRBJ2-7; D not resolved. CDR3 length: 13 amino acids. Germline lookup yields CDR1 SEHNR and CDR2 FQNEAQ (reference sequence). Trimming removed 5 bases from V and 4 bases from J, with 12 bases in between. This chain's CDR3 is CASSNIQSYEQYF. In nucleotides, the CDR3 is TGTGCCAGCAGCAACATACAAAGTTACGAGCAGTACTTC.

The chain couples TRBV28 to TRBJ1-5; D remains unclear. The germline V gene has CDR1 MDHEN and CDR2 SYDVKM. V shed 4 bases and J shed 2 bases, with 15 bases lying between them. The CDR3 sequence is 16 residues long. The DNA of the CDR3 is TGTGCCAGCAGTTGGACTGCGTTCCTTCGCAATCAGCCCCAGCATTTT. It yields the protein CASSWTAFLRNQPQHF.

The genes are TRBV7-9 and TRBJ2-4; D is unclear. The CDR3 length is 15 residues. The V end lost 5 bases, the J end lost 5 bases, and 16 bases lay between the germline ends. Germline V CDR1 and CDR2: SEHNR, FQNEAQ (reference sequence). The CDR3 spells CASSPAGPVENIQYF. CDR3 coding DNA: TGTGCCAGCAGCCCTGCTGGTCCGGTCGAAAACATTCAGTACTTC.

This chain links TRBV12-3 or TRBV12-4 with TRBJ2-5; 7 bases are a match to TRBD2. The CDR3 is 15 amino acids. Trimming cost V 7 bases and J 4 bases; bases outside gene matches: 12. CDR3 bases: TGTGCCAGCACTAGTTTTGATGGGAGGGGAGAGACCCAGTACTTC. Translating it yields CASTSFDGRGETQYF.